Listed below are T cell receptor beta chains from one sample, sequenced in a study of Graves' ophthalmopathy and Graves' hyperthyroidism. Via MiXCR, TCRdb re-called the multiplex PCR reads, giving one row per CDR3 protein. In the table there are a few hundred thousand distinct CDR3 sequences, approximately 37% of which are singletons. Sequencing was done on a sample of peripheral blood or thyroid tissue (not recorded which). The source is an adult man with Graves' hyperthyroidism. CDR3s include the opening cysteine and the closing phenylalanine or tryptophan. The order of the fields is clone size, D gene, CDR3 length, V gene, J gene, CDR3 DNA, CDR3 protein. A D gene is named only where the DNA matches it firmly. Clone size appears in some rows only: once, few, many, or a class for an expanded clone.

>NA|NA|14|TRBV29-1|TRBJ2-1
TGCAGCGTTGGATGGAGCGAAACCTACAATGAGCAGTTCTTC
CSVGWSETYNEQFF
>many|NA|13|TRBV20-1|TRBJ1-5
TGCAGTGCTAGAGACAATAGCAATCAGCCCCAGCATTTT
CSARDNSNQPQHF
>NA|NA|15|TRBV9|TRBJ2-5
TGTGCCAGCAGCCAAGAGATGACAGCTCAAGAGACCCAGTACTTC
CASSQEMTAQETQYF
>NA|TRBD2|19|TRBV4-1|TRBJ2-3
TGCGCCAGCAGCCAAGATCAACTAGCGGGGAGCGGAGGGTCAGATACGCAGTATTTT
CASSQDQLAGSGGSDTQYF
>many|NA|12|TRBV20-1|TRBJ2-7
TGCAGTGCTCCGACGGGTTCCTACGAGCAGTACTTC
CSAPTGSYEQYF
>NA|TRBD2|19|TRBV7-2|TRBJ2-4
TGTGCCAGCAGCTCCCCCGGGACTAGCGTAGGGGGAGCCAAAAACATTCAGTACTTC
CASSSPGTSVGGAKNIQYF
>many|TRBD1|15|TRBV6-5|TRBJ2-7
TGTGCCAGCAGTTTAACCGGGACAGGGCCCTACGAGCAGTACTTC
CASSLTGTGPYEQYF
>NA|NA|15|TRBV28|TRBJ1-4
TGTGCCAGCAGTAATCCGGGACCGGAGTTTGAAAAACTGTTTTTT
CASSNPGPEFEKLFF
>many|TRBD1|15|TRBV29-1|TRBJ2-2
TGCAGCGTTGAAGAGCTGACAGGGGGCACCGGGGAGCTGTTTTTT
CSVEELTGGTGELFF
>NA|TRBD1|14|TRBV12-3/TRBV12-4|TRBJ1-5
TGTGCCAGCGGGTTAGACAGGGGCAATCAGCCCCAGCATTTT
CASGLDRGNQPQHF
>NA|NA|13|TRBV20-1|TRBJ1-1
TGCAGTGCTAGAGGTACAGGGCACAATGAAGCTTTCTTT
CSARGTGHNEAFF
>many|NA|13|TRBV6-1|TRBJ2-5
TGTGCCATCGACCAGACTAGTCTGGAGACCCAGTACTTC
CAIDQTSLETQYF
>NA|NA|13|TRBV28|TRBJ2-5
TGTGCCAGCAGTTTCGGGACTGTCGAGACCCAGTACTTC
CASSFGTVETQYF